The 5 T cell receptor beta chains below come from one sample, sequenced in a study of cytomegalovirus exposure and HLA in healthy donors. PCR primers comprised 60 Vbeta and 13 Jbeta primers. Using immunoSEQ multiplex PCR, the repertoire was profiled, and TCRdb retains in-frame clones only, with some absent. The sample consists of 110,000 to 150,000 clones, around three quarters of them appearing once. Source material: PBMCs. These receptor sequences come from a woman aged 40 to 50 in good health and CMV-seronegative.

The CDR3 bases are TGTGCCAGCAGGAGGTTAGCGGGGATTTCTGGGGCCAACGTCCTGACTTTC. Translating it yields CASRRLAGISGANVLTF. The chain has TRBV2 and TRBJ2-6; TRBD2 aligns across 8 bases. Germline trimming cut 6 bases from V and 1 base from J; bases unmatched to any gene: 8. This CDR3 comprises 17 residues. CDR1 SNHLY and CDR2 FYNNEI come from the germline V gene.

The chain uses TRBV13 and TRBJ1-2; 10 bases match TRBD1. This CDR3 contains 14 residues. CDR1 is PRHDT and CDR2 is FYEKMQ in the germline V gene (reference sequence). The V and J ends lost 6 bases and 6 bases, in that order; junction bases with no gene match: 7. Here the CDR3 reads CASSRAGTGDGYTF. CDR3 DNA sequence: TGTGCCAGCAGTCGTGCCGGGACAGGGGATGGCTACACCTTC.

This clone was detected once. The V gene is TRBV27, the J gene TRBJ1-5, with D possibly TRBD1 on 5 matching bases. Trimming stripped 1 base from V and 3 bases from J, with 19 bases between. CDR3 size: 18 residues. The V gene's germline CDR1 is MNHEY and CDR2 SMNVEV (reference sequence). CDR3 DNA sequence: TGTGCCAGCAGTTTATTTTCGGCTTACGGACAAACCAATCAGCCCCAGCATTTT. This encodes CASSLFSAYGQTNQPQHF.

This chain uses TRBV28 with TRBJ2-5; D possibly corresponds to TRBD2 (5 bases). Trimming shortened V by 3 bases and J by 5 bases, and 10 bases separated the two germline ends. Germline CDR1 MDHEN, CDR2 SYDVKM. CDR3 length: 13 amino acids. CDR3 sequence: CASSFMRVETQYF. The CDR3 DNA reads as TGTGCCAGCAGTTTCATGCGGGTGGAGACCCAGTACTTC.

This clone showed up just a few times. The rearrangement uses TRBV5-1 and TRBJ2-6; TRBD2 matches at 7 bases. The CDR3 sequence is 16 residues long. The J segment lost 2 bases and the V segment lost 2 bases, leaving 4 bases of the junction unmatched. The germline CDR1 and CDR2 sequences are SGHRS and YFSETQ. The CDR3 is CASSFAGATGANVLTF. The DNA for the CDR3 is TGCGCCAGCAGCTTTGCGGGAGCAACTGGGGCCAACGTCCTGACTTTC.